Following are 11 T cell receptor beta chains from one sample sequenced in a study of Ad26.COV2.S vaccination and SARS-CoV-2 variants. Treatment indicated: about 20 received Ad26.COV2.S at low or high dose, single or two shots; about five received placebo; per-sample allocation not given. Vaccine and placebo recipients were sampled on day 63 after the first injection. Some clones are missing from TCRdb's copy, which holds only in-frame ones; the method was immunoSEQ multiplex PCR. The sample yields around 400,000 clones, over 75% seen once. The sample here was peripheral blood, taken in a trial of Ad26.COV2.S vaccine versus placebo. All receptors derive from a person aged 18 to 65 who received the Ad26.COV2.S COVID-19 vaccine or a placebo.

The chain carries TRBV20-1 and TRBJ2-7; D is undetermined. Germline values: CDR1 DFQATT, CDR2 SNEGSKA (reference sequence). The CDR3 has 14 residues. The V end lost 3 bases, the J end lost 2 bases, and 14 bases lay between the germline ends. The CDR3 DNA reads TGCAGTGCTAGTCAGCCGGGCGGTACCTACGAGCAGTACTTC. Protein sequence: CSASQPGGTYEQYF.

The V and J genes are TRBV5-5 and TRBJ2-7; D remains unclear. V was cut by 0 bases and J by 1 base, with 11 bases left in between. Germline V gives CDR1 SGHKS, CDR2 YYEKEE (reference sequence). This CDR3 is built from 15 residues. Here the CDR3 DNA reads TGTGCCAGCAGCTTGGGGGTTGCGGATTCCTACGAGCAGTACTTC. This gives the protein CASSLGVADSYEQYF.

The chain has TRBV28 and TRBJ2-1; perhaps TRBD2 as D (6 bases). Germline V gives CDR1 MDHEN, CDR2 SYDVKM. Trimming took 5 bases from V and 0 from J, leaving 14 bases between them. CDR3 length equals 16 residues. This CDR3 reads CASSAASAGSYNEQFF. CDR3 nucleotide sequence: TGTGCCAGCAGTGCCGCCTCAGCGGGCTCCTACAATGAGCAGTTCTTC.

This chain connects TRBV6-5 to TRBJ2-1; 7 bases match TRBD2. The CDR3 spans 14 residues. CDR1 and CDR2 (germline): MNHEY, SVGAGI. V shed 8 bases, J shed 5 bases, and the junction held 9 bases outside the gene matches. The CDR3 reads CASQIGTIHNEQFF. Here the CDR3 DNA reads TGTGCCAGCCAAATCGGGACTATCCACAATGAGCAGTTCTTC.

V usage is TRBV5-3 and J usage is TRBJ1-6, with TRBD1 matching over 8 bases. TRBV5-3 is an open reading frame whose function is uncertain. The CDR3 totals 21 residues. Trimming took 5 bases from V and 0 from J; bases not matched to a gene: 19. CDR3 DNA sequence: TGTGCCAGAAGTTTCACCCTGACAGGGGAGGTAAGGGGCTCCTATAATTCACCCCTCCACTTT. Amino acid sequence: CARSFTLTGEVRGSYNSPLHF.

CDR3 residues: CASLSAYEQYF. The CDR3 coding sequence is TGTGCCAGTCTCTCCGCCTACGAGCAGTACTTC. The chain carries TRBV28 and TRBJ2-7; no clear D. The CDR3 has 11 residues. Per germline, CDR1 MDHEN and CDR2 SYDVKM. V lost 9 bases, J lost 2 bases, and 8 bases lay in between.

This rearrangement joins TRBV6-2 or TRBV6-3 to TRBJ1-2, with D possibly TRBD1 on 6 matching bases. V was clipped by 0 bases and J by 1 base, with 12 bases between them. Per the germline V gene, CDR1 is MNHEY and CDR2 is SVGEGT. This CDR3 region has 16 residues. This chain's CDR3 is CASSYSIRDNNYGYTF. The CDR3 nucleotides read TGTGCCAGCAGTTACTCGATTCGGGACAATAACTATGGCTACACCTTC.

This chain connects TRBV4-3 to TRBJ2-2; TRBD1 agrees at 10 bases. Germline V lookup: CDR1 LGHNA, CDR2 YSLEER. J gave up 6 bases and V 0 bases, and 4 bases lay outside the gene matches. This CDR3 comprises 16 residues. The CDR3 loop is CASSQDLGQGAGELFF. For the CDR3, the DNA is TGCGCCAGCAGCCAAGATTTAGGACAGGGGGCCGGGGAGCTGTTTTTT.

The rearrangement links TRBV11-2 to TRBJ2-7; 15 positions agree with TRBD2. With V trimmed by 5 bases and J by 2 bases, 10 bases remained unmatched. CDR1 is SGHAT, CDR2 FQNNGV, per germline. CDR3 length equals 18 residues. Here the CDR3 DNA reads TGTGCCAGCAGCGGGGGACTAGCGGGAGGCCCTTCGACCTACGAGCAGTACTTC. It encodes CASSGGLAGGPSTYEQYF.

The chain combines TRBV5-5 with TRBJ2-7; D not resolved. V shed 0 bases and J shed 3 bases, with 7 bases lying between them. CDR3 size: 13 residues. Germline loops: CDR1 SGHKS, CDR2 YYEKEE (reference sequence). The CDR3 loop reads CASSLGFIYEQYF. In DNA form, the CDR3 reads TGTGCCAGCAGCTTGGGCTTCATCTACGAGCAGTACTTC.

The chain employs TRBV4-1 and TRBJ2-1; no firm D call. Germline loops: CDR1 MGHRA, CDR2 YSYEKL. The CDR3 sequence is 17 residues long. V was shortened by 1 base and J by 1 base, with 14 bases between the two germline ends. The CDR3: CASSQVTGPDSYNEQFF. CDR3 nucleotides: TGCGCCAGCAGCCAAGTAACCGGGCCTGATTCCTACAATGAGCAGTTCTTC.